Following are 10 T cell receptor beta chains from one sample sequenced in a study of T cell repertoires in cytomegalovirus infection. Each CDR3 protein gets one entry after TCRdb re-called the reads with MiXCR. The sample contains about 740,000 distinct CDR3 sequences, roughly 35% of which appear only once. Sequenced sample: PBMCs. These receptors were collected from a human donor in good health (CMV status not recorded). Some clones in this sample may be carry-over from other donors' samples.

The sample holds a few counts of this clonotype. The chain combines TRBV11-1 with TRBJ2-3; D tentatively reads TRBD1 or TRBD2 (5 bases each). Germline V gene sequence: CDR1 SGHAT, CDR2 FQDESV (reference sequence). Trimming shortened V by 6 bases and J by 2 bases, and 18 bases separated the two germline ends. CDR3 length: 16 amino acids. The CDR3 loop reads CASRPGWGRSTDTQYF. CDR3 nucleotide sequence: TGTGCCAGCAGGCCGGGGTGGGGCAGGTCCACAGATACGCAGTATTTT. Combining the CDR3 with reference TRBV11-1 and TRBJ2-3 gives the whole variable domain EAEVAQSPRYKITEKSQAVAFWCDPISGHATLYWYRQILGQGPELLVQFQDESVVDDSQLPKDRFSAERLKGVDSTLKIQPAELGDSAMYLCASRPGWGRSTDTQYFGPGTRLTVL.

In this sample, this clonotype turned up a few times. The chain carries TRBV7-9 and TRBJ2-7; D not resolved. Germline assignment: CDR1 SEHNR and CDR2 FQNEAQ (reference sequence). V was cut by 2 bases and J by 1 base, with 15 bases left in between. The CDR3 totals 16 residues. The CDR3: CASSLIGRNTSYEQYF. The DNA of the CDR3 is TGTGCCAGCAGCTTAATAGGACGAAACACTTCCTACGAGCAGTACTTC.

This chain connects TRBV12-3 or TRBV12-4 to TRBJ1-2, with 8 bases matching TRBD1. CDR3 length: 14 amino acids. Losses at the gene ends were 5 bases for V and 7 bases for J; bases not matched to a gene: 9. The CDR3: CASSPGQGKGGYTF. The DNA of the CDR3 is TGTGCCAGCAGTCCTGGACAGGGTAAGGGTGGCTACACCTTC.

Comments on this clonotype: One end of the junction does not line up with germline, which may come from a read error. V is TRBV7-2 and J is TRBJ2-1, with D perhaps matching TRBD2 (5 bases). CDR1 is SGHTA and CDR2 is FQGNSA in the germline V gene. The CDR3 contains 15 residues. CDR3 bases: TGTGCCAGCAGCCTAGCTAGCTCGAGCGCACGTGAGCAGTTCTTC. Translation: CASSLASSSAREQFF.

This chain uses TRBV9 with TRBJ1-5; 9 bases are shared with TRBD1. V dropped 4 bases and J dropped 5; count of bases not matched to a gene: 7. Germline loops: CDR1 SGDLS, CDR2 YYNGEE. There are 15 residues in the CDR3. The DNA of the CDR3 is TGTGCCAGCAGCCCGGGACAGGGAGAGCATCAGCCCCAGCATTTT. Amino acid sequence: CASSPGQGEHQPQHF.

J is TRBJ2-7 and V is TRBV10-2; weak D call: TRBD1 (5 bases). The V gene lost 0 bases and the J gene lost 6 bases, with 12 bases spanning the gap. Germline V gene data show CDR1 as WSHSY and CDR2 as SAAADI. CDR3 length: 14 residues. CDR3 DNA sequence: TGCGCCAGCAGTGAGTCCAGGGTTCCCCTCGAGCAGTACTTC. It encodes CASSESRVPLEQYF.

This clonotype has only a few counts. The chain employs TRBV11-2 and TRBJ2-3, with D perhaps matching TRBD1 (6 bases). Trimming took off 5 bases at V and 5 bases at J, with 17 bases between the two ends. In germline, CDR1 is SGHAT, CDR2 FQNNGV. The CDR3 covers 15 residues. The CDR3: CASSERGYLGDTQYF. The CDR3 bases are TGTGCCAGCAGCGAGAGGGGGTACCTCGGAGATACGCAGTATTTT.

The chain combines TRBV28 with TRBJ1-4, with 10 nucleotides matching TRBD1. The CDR3 is made up of 14 amino acids. V was pared by 3 bases and J by 11 bases, with 6 bases of the junction left unmatched. Germline loops: CDR1 MDHEN, CDR2 SYDVKM. The CDR3 bases are TGTGCCAGCAGTTTGGGACAGGGGAGTGGGAAACTGTTTTTT. This codes for CASSLGQGSGKLFF.

The chain employs TRBV20-1 and TRBJ2-6; D is unresolved. Trimming shortened V by 1 base and J by 2 bases, and 6 bases separated the two germline ends. In germline, CDR1 is DFQATT, CDR2 SNEGSKA (reference sequence). The CDR3 is 14 residues long. The CDR3, as DNA: TGCAGTGCTAGAGGGGCAGCTGGGGCCAACGTCCTGACTTTC. This sequence encodes CSARGAAGANVLTF.

Only a few counts were recorded for this clonotype. This chain joins TRBV6-6 and TRBJ2-5; TRBD1 aligns across 9 bases. V shed 11 bases and J 4 bases; nucleotides not matched to a gene: 14. The CDR3 consists of 15 residues. Germline V gene data show CDR1 as MNHNY and CDR2 as SVGAGI (reference sequence). The CDR3 loop is CAASFGTGFGETQYF. The CDR3 DNA follows: TGTGCCGCCTCCTTTGGGACAGGGTTCGGAGAGACCCAGTACTTC.